This T cell receptor beta chain was captured by sequencing in a study of blood T cell repertoires in COVID-19. For the study at large: T cells, B-cell-depleted T cells, or PBMCs supplied cDNA or gDNA.

This CDR3 is built from 15 residues. V gave up 3 bases and J gave up 4 bases; unmatched junction bases: 4. CDR1 is SGDLS, CDR2 YYNGEE, per germline. Recruits, aged roughly 18 to 90 years, lived in some 25 US areas. Participant reports of clinical history set cohort assignment. Per the original methods: Reference gene primer amplification yielded estimated nucleated cell counts. Profiled with immunoSEQ multiplex PCR; TCRdb holds only in-frame clones, not every one. The V and J calls and the clone size are those of that table, but D and trimming were determined from the DNA. The sample lists about 280,000 clones, approximately 81% occurring once.

The source of this sequence is a woman aged 50 to 60 who had recovered from COVID-19. The source material was PBMCs or T cells enriched from blood (not recorded which). The V call is TRBV9, the J call TRBJ1-4; 9 bases align to TRBD1. The CDR3 protein is CASSARDRVNEKLFF. DNA of the CDR3: TGTGCCAGCAGCGCGCGGGACAGGGTTAATGAAAAACTGTTTTTT.